This T cell receptor beta chain is from a study of blood T cell repertoires in COVID-19. Study-level background: The United States, Italy and Spain provided the acute and convalescent COVID-19 samples.

Original processing notes: Scientists estimated how many nucleated cells there were by amplifying reference gene primers. Sequencing was performed with immunoSEQ multiplex PCR; in TCRdb, only in-frame clones are kept and a portion is missing. V and J calls and clone size are those listed in that table; D and trimming were worked out from the DNA. The profile shows roughly 49,000 clones, 90% to 95% of them singletons. The germline V gene has CDR1 SGHRS and CDR2 YFSETQ. The CDR3 extends over 15 amino acids. Trimming cost V 0 bases and J 2 bases; bases outside gene matches: 5. The TCR sequence derives from a woman aged 80 or over with acute or convalescent COVID-19. This chain connects TRBV5-1 to TRBJ2-7, with 7 positions matching TRBD1. Sequenced material: peripheral blood. CDR3 nucleotide sequence: TGCGCCAGCAGCTTGGCCGACAGGGTTGCCTACGAGCAGTACTTC. Protein product: CASSLADRVAYEQYF.